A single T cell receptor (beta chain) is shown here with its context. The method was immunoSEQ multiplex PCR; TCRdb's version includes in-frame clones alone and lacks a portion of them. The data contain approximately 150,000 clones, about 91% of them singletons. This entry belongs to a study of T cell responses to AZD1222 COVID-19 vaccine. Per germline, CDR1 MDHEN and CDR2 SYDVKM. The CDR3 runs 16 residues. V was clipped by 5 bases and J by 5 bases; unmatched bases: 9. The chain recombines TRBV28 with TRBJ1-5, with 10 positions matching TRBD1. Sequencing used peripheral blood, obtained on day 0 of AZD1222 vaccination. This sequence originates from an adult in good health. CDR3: CASSPTGQGSDQPQHF. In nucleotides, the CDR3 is TGTGCCAGCAGTCCCACGGGACAGGGGTCTGATCAGCCCCAGCATTTT.